The rows below give T cell receptor beta chains drawn from one sample of a study of technical replicates of blood from a handful of donors. The table came from immunoSEQ multiplex PCR; TCRdb's copy has only in-frame clones and leaves some out. The table lists tens of thousands of clones, around 94% of them singletons. Sequencing was done on a sample of T cells isolated from PBMCs. These receptors were obtained from a human donor in good health. Both conserved end residues are part of each CDR3. A D gene is named only where the DNA matches it firmly. Clone sizes are given selectively: once, few, many, or a class where the clone is expanded.

clone_size: .; j_call: TRBJ2-3; d_call: TRBD2; v_call: TRBV2; cdr3_nt: TGTGCCAGCAGGGAAAGGACGACTAGCGGGATAGGGGGCACAGATACGCAGTATTTT; cdr3_aa: CASRERTTSGIGGTDTQYF
clone_size: once; j_call: TRBJ2-3; d_call: .; v_call: TRBV27; cdr3_nt: TGTGCCAGCAGTCCCTCTAGCGTAGAGGCCGACTTGGGTGAGGTAACAGATACGCAGTATTTT; cdr3_aa: CASSPSSVEADLGEVTDTQYF
clone_size: .; j_call: TRBJ2-7; d_call: TRBD2; v_call: TRBV5-8; cdr3_nt: TGTGCCAGCAGCTCCGCCCTGACTAGCGGGAGGCCCTACGAGCAGTATTTC; cdr3_aa: CASSSALTSGRPYEQYF
clone_size: .; j_call: TRBJ1-5; d_call: .; v_call: TRBV27; cdr3_nt: TGTGCCAGCAGAAGTCTCCTCCGGTCGTCCAATCAGCCCCAGCATTTT; cdr3_aa: CASRSLLRSSNQPQHF
clone_size: .; j_call: TRBJ2-5; d_call: TRBD2; v_call: TRBV7-9; cdr3_nt: TGTGCCAGCAGCCTGGGACTAGCGGGGGGAAGAGAGACCCAGTACTTC; cdr3_aa: CASSLGLAGGRETQYF
clone_size: .; j_call: TRBJ1-2; d_call: .; v_call: TRBV25-1; cdr3_nt: TGTGCCAGCAGTCGCAGCGTTTATGGCTACACCTTC; cdr3_aa: CASSRSVYGYTF
clone_size: once; j_call: TRBJ2-7; d_call: .; v_call: TRBV7-9; cdr3_nt: TGTGCCAGCAGCTTAGTAGACGAGCAGTACTTC; cdr3_aa: CASSLVDEQYF
clone_size: .; j_call: TRBJ1-2; d_call: .; v_call: TRBV27; cdr3_nt: TGTGCCAGCAGTGGGACTCACAGTACTCACTATGGCTACACCTTC; cdr3_aa: CASSGTHSTHYGYTF
clone_size: .; j_call: TRBJ2-5; d_call: TRBD2; v_call: TRBV9; cdr3_nt: TGTGCCAGCAGCCCGGGCCCTCGGGAGGCCCAGTACTTC; cdr3_aa: CASSPGPREAQYF
clone_size: .; j_call: TRBJ2-7; d_call: TRBD1; v_call: TRBV5-1; cdr3_nt: TGCGCCAGCAGCTTGGACAGGGGTGACGAGCAGTACTTC; cdr3_aa: CASSLDRGDEQYF
clone_size: once; j_call: TRBJ2-7; d_call: TRBD1; v_call: TRBV6-5; cdr3_nt: TGTGCCACCGGGACAGGGATCCCCTCCTACGAGCAGTACTTC; cdr3_aa: CATGTGIPSYEQYF
clone_size: once; j_call: TRBJ2-5; d_call: TRBD2; v_call: TRBV23-1; cdr3_nt: TGCGCCAGCAGTCAATCTTCGAGGGAGGGGAAAGGGACCCAGTACTTC; cdr3_aa: CASSQSSREGKGTQYF
clone_size: .; j_call: TRBJ2-2; d_call: .; v_call: TRBV19; cdr3_nt: TGTGCCAGTAGTATTGGGGTAGGACTCAACACCGGGGAGCTGTTTTTT; cdr3_aa: CASSIGVGLNTGELFF
clone_size: .; j_call: TRBJ1-6; d_call: .; v_call: TRBV23-1; cdr3_nt: TGCGCCAGCAGTCACCTCGAAACCCTCCAGGGTATTGTAACCTATAATTCACCCCTCCACTTT; cdr3_aa: CASSHLETLQGIVTYNSPLHF
clone_size: .; j_call: TRBJ2-1; d_call: .; v_call: TRBV28; cdr3_nt: TGTGCCAGCAGCACCCGGGACTGGCAGTTCTTC; cdr3_aa: CASSTRDWQFF